This T cell receptor (beta chain) was obtained from a study of CD8 T cells in Susac syndrome (dated by TCRdb to about 2019). Background for the entire study: The study used repertoire sequencing to test whether antigen drove CD8+ T cell activation and differentiation in Susac syndrome. CD8+ T cell repertoire clonality was compared between approximately 12 healthy donors, roughly 14 Susac syndrome patients and 15 or so multiple sclerosis patients.

The study at large found these results: The study acknowledged that relatively few individuals were included in the TCR sequencing and HLA analysis.

This clonotype was counted only a few times. The antigen it binds to is not known. The input lacks base qualities; no much larger clone sits a single base away. RNA was extracted with the RNeasy kit and roughly 0.5 to 1 ug was reverse transcribed using random hexamers. The immunoSEQ multiplex PCR assay, which covers 54 Vbeta and 13 Jbeta segments, was used to amplify TCR beta CDR3 regions. To correct PCR amplification bias, a synthetic template baseline was used for both primer optimization and computational correction. Per the source publication's procedure: Only productive sequences were kept, with reads annotated to V, D and J genes according to IMGT and analyzed in immunoSEQ Analyzer. Clonality was computed as one minus Shannon entropy normalized by log2 of the number of productive unique sequences. For each patient and control, public and private clones were evaluated within the 100 most prevalent clones. Susac-specific clones were defined as absent from healthy and MS cohorts, 1052 published viral clones and other ImmuneACCESS disease sequences. The public reads were quality trimmed at Q25 with fastp and then assembled into clones with MiXCR by TCRdb, keeping productive beta chains. Rows matching on CDR3 protein sequence are summarized as one entry with the most common DNA and genes. Clone size and V and J calls follow TCRdb, not the original study. In this sample the table shows 130,000 to 150,000 distinct CDR3 sequences, about 94% of which occur a single time. The biggest ten clones account for approximately 0.3% of the sample.

High-throughput TCR beta sequencing profiled peripheral blood CD8+ and CD4+ T cells from healthy donors, Susac syndrome patients and multiple sclerosis patients. Healthy donors were included as age- and sex-matched controls. Bulk CD8+ and CD4+ T cells were purified magnetically by negative isolation, whereas CD8+ TEMRA cells were enriched by FACS. Blood was collected in EDTA tubes and processed within 24 hours, with PBMCs isolated through density gradient centrifugation. PBMCs intended for TCR sequencing were frozen in liquid nitrogen and were later thawed in a 37 degrees C water bath. A purity of at least 90% was achieved for sorted or isolated CD4+, CD8+ and CD8+ TEMRA cells. Taken from the germline V gene (reference sequence), the CDR1 and CDR2 loops are GTSNPN and SVGIG. The CDR3 holds 13 amino acids from the cysteine to the phenylalanine. Here the CDR3 DNA is all that survives: 39 bases in frame from base 1. The junction carries 5 bases between V and J, which are trimmed by 1 base and 1 base respectively.

The sample consisted of CD8+ T cells from PBMCs. This clonotype originated in a human donor in good health. Recombination linked TRBV30 to TRBJ1-5, with the D segment identity uncertain. The DNA is TGTGCCTGGAGTGAGGGAAGCAATCAGCCCCAGCATTTT. The encoded protein is CAWSEGSNQPQHF.